These 26 T cell receptor beta chains came from one sample sequenced in a study of T cell repertoires in cytomegalovirus infection (dated by TCRdb to the late 2010s). Sequencing instrument: Illumina HiSeq 1500. Using fastp at Q25 and MiXCR, TCRdb reprocessed the public reads and kept productive beta chains. Rows with one shared CDR3 protein collapse into an entry with the most common genes and DNA. Counted in this sample were fewer than 250,000 distinct CDR3 sequences; 22% of them appeared once. The top ten clones comprise 15% to 20% of the sample. The sample taken for sequencing was CD8+ T cells from PBMCs. These receptors all come from a human donor in good health (CMV status not recorded). Some clones in this sample may be carry-over from other donors' samples.

The chain joins TRBV5-6 to TRBJ2-7; D not certain. CDR3 length equals 14 residues. The germline V gene has CDR1 SGHDT and CDR2 YYEEEE. With 4 bases removed from V and 3 bases from J, the gap between germline ends came to 14 bases. The CDR3 is CASSEGNSFYEQYF. In DNA, the CDR3 is TGTGCCAGCAGCGAAGGGAACTCCTTCTACGAGCAGTACTTC.

The CDR3 DNA reads as TGTGCCAGCAGTTTCCCAGGGGCTGGGGCAACTAATGAAAAACTGTTTTTT. Its translation: CASSFPGAGATNEKLFF. This sequence joins TRBV28 and TRBJ1-4, with D tentatively TRBD1 (6 bases). V was pared by 3 bases and J by 0 bases, with 14 bases between. Germline V gene lookup returns CDR1 MDHEN and CDR2 SYDVKM. The length of the CDR3 is 17 residues.

In its sample, this clonotype was seen many times. CDR3 sequence reads: CASSLNRVDQPQHF. CDR3 sequence (DNA): TGTGCCAGCAGTCTCAACAGGGTGGATCAGCCCCAGCATTTT. V usage is TRBV7-2 and J usage is TRBJ1-5; TRBD1 is a possible D gene (6 bases). CDR3 length: 14 residues. CDR1 and CDR2 from the germline V gene are SGHTA and FQGNSA. Trimming pared 6 bases from V and 5 bases from J, leaving 14 bases between.

The chain joins TRBV28 to TRBJ2-7, with 9 bases fitting TRBD1. In germline, CDR1 is MDHEN, CDR2 SYDVKM. The junction had 5 bases not matched to a gene; V was cut back by 1 base and J by 7 bases. CDR3 length: 14 residues. The CDR3, as DNA: TGTGCCAGCAGTTTATCTACAGGGGGCCAAGAGCAGTACTTC. Amino acid sequence: CASSLSTGGQEQYF.

This clonotype turned up a few times. J is TRBJ1-1 and V is TRBV7-2; a possible D gene is TRBD1 (6 bases). The CDR3 has 15 amino acids. Deletions cut 5 bases from V and 6 bases from J, with 19 bases between. Germline lookup yields CDR1 SGHTA and CDR2 FQGNSA. The CDR3 spells CASSRIPDSPPEAFF. CDR3 nucleotide sequence: TGTGCCAGCAGCAGGATACCGGACAGCCCGCCTGAAGCTTTCTTT.

This clonotype has a handful of counts. The V call is TRBV6-5, the J call TRBJ2-3; D is undetermined. V was clipped by 4 bases and J by 2 bases, with 13 bases between them. This CDR3 region has 15 residues. Germline V CDR1 and CDR2: MNHEY, SVGAGI. CDR3 protein: CASSLLSTSTDTQYF. CDR3 bases: TGTGCCAGCAGTTTATTATCAACCTCCACAGATACGCAGTATTTT.

The chain is built from TRBV20-1 and TRBJ1-3, with no clear D. Germline CDR1 is DFQATT and CDR2 is SNEGSKA (reference sequence). The CDR3 runs 16 residues. V was pared by 0 bases and J by 0 bases, with 12 bases between. The CDR3 is CSARDQSGVSGNTIYF. Written as DNA, the CDR3 is TGCAGTGCTAGAGATCAATCGGGAGTCTCTGGAAACACCATATATTTT.

V gene TRBV4-1 combines with J gene TRBJ2-3, with D uncertain. The CDR3 runs to 11 residues. Germline values: CDR1 MGHRA, CDR2 YSYEKL. The V end was cut by 1 base, the J end by 11 bases, with 7 bases between. The CDR3, as DNA: TGCGCCAGCAGCCAAGGACGAGGGCAGTATTTT. This sequence encodes CASSQGRGQYF.

This clonotype was seen a few times. The chain employs TRBV7-3 and TRBJ2-2, with D perhaps TRBD2 (6 bases). Germline CDR1 is SGHTA and CDR2 is FQGTGA. V lost 0 bases and J lost 6, with 14 bases in between. This CDR3 has 16 residues. The DNA of the CDR3 is TGTGCCAGCAGCTTAACCTCGGAACTAGCTCCCGGGGAGCTGTTTTTT. It translates to CASSLTSELAPGELFF.

This clonotype was detected only a few times. The rearrangement uses TRBV27 and TRBJ2-1, with TRBD2 identical over 11 bases. The CDR3 contains 16 residues. V was clipped by 3 bases and J by 4 bases; unmatched bases: 5. Germline V gene sequence: CDR1 MNHEY, CDR2 SMNVEV (reference sequence). CDR3 amino acids: CASSFWGLAEYNEQFF. In nucleotides, the CDR3 is TGTGCCAGCAGTTTTTGGGGACTAGCGGAATACAATGAGCAGTTCTTC.

The rearrangement uses TRBV29-1 and TRBJ2-5; 9 bases are a match to TRBD2. From germline, CDR1 is SQVTM and CDR2 ANQGSEA. There are 17 residues in the CDR3. V lost 0 bases, J lost 1 base, and 9 bases stayed unmatched. CDR3 coding DNA: TGCAGCGTTGAAGATCGGATCAGCGGGGGGCCCCAAGAGACCCAGTACTTC. Its translation is CSVEDRISGGPQETQYF.

This clonotype has just a few counts. The chain combines TRBV6-6 with TRBJ1-1; D unclear. This CDR3 is 12 amino acids long. Germline V gene sequence: CDR1 MNHNY, CDR2 SVGAGI (reference sequence). Trimming pared 4 bases from V and 5 bases from J, leaving 8 bases between. CDR3 DNA: TGTGCCAGCAGTTCGGGTAGGACTGAAGCTTTCTTT. Translating gives CASSSGRTEAFF.

This clonotype was picked up one time. The chain uses TRBV19 and TRBJ1-5; no clear D. V was clipped by 4 bases and J by 1 base, with 14 bases between them. This CDR3 contains 16 residues. The germline V gene has CDR1 LNHDA and CDR2 SQIVND (reference sequence). The CDR3 spells CASSNSVAVSNQPQHF. The CDR3 DNA follows: TGTGCCAGTAGTAATTCGGTGGCGGTAAGCAATCAGCCCCAGCATTTT.

The CDR3 nucleotides read TGTGCCAGCTCTCAGGAGGTCCACACCGGGGAGCTGTTTTTT. As protein: CASSQEVHTGELFF. The chain is built from TRBV7-4 and TRBJ2-2, with a weak D call TRBD2 (5 bases). V was cut by 8 bases and J by 3 bases, with 13 bases left in between. The germline V gene has CDR1 SGHVT and CDR2 SQSDAQ. The CDR3 sequence is 14 residues long.

This clonotype has only a few counts. V and J are TRBV7-6 and TRBJ2-7, with D possibly TRBD1 on 5 matching bases. This CDR3 comprises 13 residues. Looked up from germline, CDR1 is SGHVS and CDR2 is FNYEAQ. V gave up 2 bases and J gave up 3 bases, with 8 bases separating them. CDR3 loop: CASSLNRNYEQYF. CDR3 coding DNA: TGTGCCAGCAGCTTAAACAGGAACTACGAGCAGTACTTC.

For this clonotype: At one of its ends the junction is not consistent with the germline gene, which may arise from a read error. The rearrangement joins TRBV27 to TRBJ1-2; D perhaps matches TRBD1 (5 bases). Germline V lookup: CDR1 MNHEY, CDR2 SMNVEV (reference sequence). This CDR3 spans 13 amino acids. CDR3 protein: CACSFGGVYGYTF. The CDR3, as DNA: TGTGCCTGCAGTTTCGGAGGGGTATATGGCTACACCTTC.

This clonotype was counted at least ten times. This chain uses TRBV12-3 or TRBV12-4 with TRBJ1-5; a weak D match, TRBD1 (5 bases). V dropped 4 bases and J dropped 7 bases, with 8 bases sitting between them. The CDR3 extends over 12 amino acids. The CDR3 DNA reads as TGTGCCAGCAGTTGGGACTTACAGCCCCAGCATTTT. Translated, it gives CASSWDLQPQHF.

This chain uses TRBV6-4 with TRBJ1-6, with D tentatively TRBD1 (5 bases). The germline V gene encodes CDR1 MRHNA and CDR2 SNTAGT. The CDR3 runs 14 residues. V lost 3 bases, J lost 10 bases, and 13 bases lay in between. The CDR3: CASSERGLVSPLHF. The CDR3 DNA reads as TGTGCCAGCAGTGAGAGGGGATTGGTATCACCCCTCCACTTT.

The V call is TRBV25-1, the J call TRBJ1-2, with 7 positions matching TRBD1. The CDR3 runs 13 residues. The J segment lost 7 bases and the V segment lost 6 bases, leaving 8 bases of the junction unmatched. The germline V gene has CDR1 MGHDK and CDR2 SYGVNS. CDR3 coding DNA: TGTGCCAGCAGCGGGGGCACAGGGGTTGGCTACACCTTC. Protein: CASSGGTGVGYTF.

In this sample, this clonotype turned up a few times. The rearrangement joins TRBV7-6 to TRBJ1-5; TRBD1 is a possible D gene (5 bases). The CDR3 has 14 amino acids. Germline values: CDR1 SGHVS, CDR2 FNYEAQ. With 5 bases removed from V and 0 bases from J, the gap between germline ends came to 8 bases. DNA of the CDR3: TGTGCCAGCAGCACGACAGATAGCAATCAGCCCCAGCATTTT. Translating gives CASSTTDSNQPQHF. The whole variable domain, remainder taken from reference TRBV7-6 and TRBJ1-5, is GAGVSQSPRYKVTKRGQDVALRCDPISGHVSLYWYRQALGQGPEFLTYFNYEAQQDKSGLPNDRFSAERPEGSISTLTIQRTEQRDSAMYRCASSTTDSNQPQHFGDGTRLSIL.

V usage is TRBV7-8 and J usage is TRBJ1-1; 7 bases align to TRBD1. V shed 2 bases, J shed 0 bases, and the junction held 9 bases outside the gene matches. The CDR3 length is 17 residues. CDR1 is SGHVS and CDR2 is FQNEAQ in the germline V gene. This CDR3 is CASSLTTGVWMNTEAFF. The DNA of the CDR3 is TGTGCCAGCAGCTTAACTACAGGGGTCTGGATGAACACTGAAGCTTTCTTT.

This clonotype showed up just a few times. CDR3 DNA: TGTGCCAGCAGCTTATTGGCAGGGGGAGAAAAACTGTTTTTT. It encodes CASSLLAGGEKLFF. V usage is TRBV7-9 and J usage is TRBJ1-4; 7 bases match TRBD1. CDR3 size: 14 residues. Losses at the gene ends were 2 bases for V and 8 bases for J; bases not matched to a gene: 5. Germline lookup yields CDR1 SEHNR and CDR2 FQNEAQ (reference sequence).

At least ten counts were recorded for this clonotype. The chain employs TRBV28 and TRBJ1-5, with 7 positions matching TRBD1. Germline CDR1 MDHEN, CDR2 SYDVKM. The junction had 16 bases not matched to a gene; V was cut back by 4 bases and J by 4 bases. The CDR3 is made up of 18 amino acids. Here the CDR3 reads CASSSYLRQGEGNQPQHF. CDR3 in DNA: TGTGCCAGCAGTTCTTACCTCCGACAGGGAGAAGGAAATCAGCCCCAGCATTTT.

This sequence joins TRBV12-3 or TRBV12-4 and TRBJ1-1, with D unclear. The CDR3 is 14 amino acids. V was pared by 4 bases and J by 5 bases, with 14 bases between. This CDR3 reads CASSSLDLGTEAFF. The CDR3 DNA is TGTGCCAGCAGTTCTTTAGACCTGGGGACTGAAGCTTTCTTT.

The table lists this clonotype with a few counts. The chain joins TRBV27 to TRBJ2-1; maybe TRBD1 (6 bases). The CDR3 consists of 15 residues. CDR1 is MNHEY, CDR2 SMNVEV, per germline (reference sequence). Trimming took 6 bases from V and 7 from J, leaving 19 bases between them. The CDR3 nucleotides are TGTGCCAGCAGAGTACCGGGACAAAGGTGGAATGAGCAGTTCTTC. Translated: CASRVPGQRWNEQFF.

This clonotype turned up a few times. This chain links TRBV20-1 with TRBJ1-2; no firm D call. The length of the CDR3 is 16 residues. Trimming pared 4 bases from V and 8 bases from J, leaving 26 bases between. CDR1 and CDR2 from the germline V gene are DFQATT and SNEGSKA (reference sequence). The DNA for the CDR3 is TGCAGTGCTACAGGCTTCGGTGCGGACCTATTGGGGGGCTACACCTTC. This translates into CSATGFGADLLGGYTF.